The rows below give T cell receptor beta chains drawn from one sample of a study of blood T cell repertoires in COVID-19. Assay: immunoSEQ multiplex PCR; the TCRdb copy retains only in-frame clones and omits some. Here the sample spans more than 350,000 clones, around 87% being singletons. Sequencing was performed on peripheral blood. The receptors shown here come from a woman in her thirties with COVID-19, enrolled during active disease. Both conserved end residues are trimmed from each CDR3.

V	J	CDR3
TRBV10-3	TRBJ1-6	AISGSGGSPLH
TRBV29-1	TRBJ1-4	SVGTLGELF
TRBV7-8	TRBJ2-7	ASSWDRAHEQY
TRBV19	TRBJ1-2	ASWDTRNYGYT
TRBV5-1	TRBJ2-7	ASSIVPGTSGSFYEQY
TRBV29-1	TRBJ1-2	SVAPDTSNYGYT
TRBV15	TRBJ2-1	ATSRDPGNEQF
TRBV5-1	TRBJ2-2	ASSWGVAATGELF
TRBV27	TRBJ1-4	ARGTGLLNEKLF
TRBV25-1	TRBJ1-4	ASSRSGTGWEKLF
TRBV6-5	TRBJ1-5	ASSRSPVGQPQH
TRBV4-2	TRBJ2-7	ASSQGSGRRTDEQY
TRBV27	TRBJ1-2	ASSRNTGGYGYT
TRBV5-5	TRBJ2-1	ASSLNLGDYNEQF
TRBV6-5	TRBJ1-1	ASRLDREDTEAF
TRBV6-2/TRBV6-3	TRBJ2-7	ASSYDQGSYEQY
TRBV7-3	TRBJ2-1	ASSLVLAGYNEQF
TRBV5-4	TRBJ2-3	ASSLRIAGVSDTQY
TRBV28	TRBJ1-5	ASSSTGSNQPQH
TRBV18	TRBJ2-3	ASSPGLAGADTQY
TRBV19	TRBJ1-4	ASSLLQGSNEKLF
TRBV6-5	TRBJ2-2	ASSREGAGELF
TRBV7-9	TRBJ2-3	ASSLELPREDTQY
TRBV7-2	TRBJ2-7	ASSLEGLGLGEQY
TRBV18	TRBJ2-3	ASSQASTDTQY
TRBV29-1	TRBJ1-1	SGLQGGTEAF
TRBV5-4	TRBJ2-4	ASSLDRGAKNIQY
TRBV15	TRBJ1-4	ATSRDLADIEKLF
TRBV15	TRBJ1-4	ATSRDERGQGAEKLF
TRBV6-5	TRBJ2-7	ASSLGLAVHEQY
TRBV10-3	TRBJ1-5	AISDPTGNQPQH
TRBV11-3	TRBJ2-2	ASSIRGTGELF
TRBV7-8	TRBJ2-3	ASSGGGQADTQY
TRBV29-1	TRBJ1-1	SVGQGTEAF
TRBV30	TRBJ1-4	AWSDRARGEKLF
TRBV11-2	TRBJ1-2	ASRPNPGTGPYGYT
TRBV5-6	TRBJ2-7	ASRHRNGDEQY
TRBV19	TRBJ1-4	ATRDRGRVGEKLF
TRBV21-1	TRBJ2-1	ASSKGEGRSSNEQF
TRBV5-1	TRBJ2-3	ASSYLPSGSLTDTQY
TRBV6-6	TRBJ1-5	ASKQGSQPQH
TRBV30	TRBJ1-1	AWSVLAEAF
TRBV19	TRBJ2-2	ASSLGLAGTGELF
TRBV6-5	TRBJ1-6	ASRGESPLH
TRBV27	TRBJ2-7	ASSLGLFNEQY
TRBV27	TRBJ2-2	ASSPGLAGEVGELF
TRBV7-9	TRBJ2-2	ASSQGAYTGELF
TRBV19	TRBJ2-1	ASSALAGGDNEQF
TRBV24-1	TRBJ2-1	ATGDSSYNEQF
TRBV9	TRBJ2-2	ASSVAGSTTGELF
TRBV6-2/TRBV6-3	TRBJ2-3	ASSYSETSGTGGDTQY
TRBV2	TRBJ2-2	ASTIDRNTGELF
TRBV6-5	TRBJ1-6	ASKPAPGQDSPLH
TRBV19	TRBJ1-2	ASSIGLLYGYT
TRBV4-3	TRBJ2-1	ASSQVLYNEQF